This is a list of T cell receptor beta chains from one sample in a study of molecular identifiers for immune sequencing clone quantification. Each CDR3 protein gets one entry after TCRdb re-called the PCR reads with MiXCR. The data show about 500,000 distinct CDR3 sequences, 20% to 25% seen once. Sequencing was carried out using naive CD8+ T cells from blood, with Jurkat cell RNA spiked in. These receptors were taken from a human donor in good health. Some libraries in this study had Jurkat cell RNA spiked in. Each CDR3 is given with its conserved first and last residue. Fields, in order: CDR3 protein, V gene, J gene.

CASSPGLAGAGETQYF	TRBV27	TRBJ2-5
CASSGTRGSTDTQYF	TRBV5-6	TRBJ2-3
CSARLRDTNTRELFF	TRBV20-1	TRBJ2-2
CASSRSGGYDEQFF	TRBV9	TRBJ2-1
CSARDLAGVTDTQYF	TRBV20-1	TRBJ2-3
CASSLGLAGSTNTGELFF	TRBV5-8	TRBJ2-2
CASSLNPTGSPLHF	TRBV7-9	TRBJ1-6
CAISGGVKVAYQPQHF	TRBV10-3	TRBJ1-5
CASSQGSRGLSDTQYF	TRBV4-1	TRBJ2-3
CASSQDLSGPYEQYF	TRBV4-3	TRBJ2-7
CASSSPGRRLSEQYF	TRBV5-1	TRBJ2-7
CASCPTDSNTEAFF	TRBV7-9	TRBJ1-1
CASSEAAVLVTQETQYF	TRBV6-1	TRBJ2-5
CASSQGTGSDQPQHF	TRBV28	TRBJ1-5
CVSSNRERAHEQFF	TRBV7-9	TRBJ2-1
CASSQVVRFDEQFF	TRBV4-2	TRBJ2-1
CATSGPREDIQYF	TRBV24-1	TRBJ2-4
CASSDSKASTDTQYF	TRBV6-4	TRBJ2-3
CASSQYPGGYEQYF	TRBV27	TRBJ2-7
CSARPTTANEKLFF	TRBV20-1	TRBJ1-4
CASSLVTGRGTQYF	TRBV7-8	TRBJ2-3
CASSPTSGWDTQYF	TRBV12-3/TRBV12-4	TRBJ2-3
CATSEPTSGRDTQYF	TRBV15	TRBJ2-3
CASSPPGPVGNSPLHF	TRBV7-9	TRBJ1-6